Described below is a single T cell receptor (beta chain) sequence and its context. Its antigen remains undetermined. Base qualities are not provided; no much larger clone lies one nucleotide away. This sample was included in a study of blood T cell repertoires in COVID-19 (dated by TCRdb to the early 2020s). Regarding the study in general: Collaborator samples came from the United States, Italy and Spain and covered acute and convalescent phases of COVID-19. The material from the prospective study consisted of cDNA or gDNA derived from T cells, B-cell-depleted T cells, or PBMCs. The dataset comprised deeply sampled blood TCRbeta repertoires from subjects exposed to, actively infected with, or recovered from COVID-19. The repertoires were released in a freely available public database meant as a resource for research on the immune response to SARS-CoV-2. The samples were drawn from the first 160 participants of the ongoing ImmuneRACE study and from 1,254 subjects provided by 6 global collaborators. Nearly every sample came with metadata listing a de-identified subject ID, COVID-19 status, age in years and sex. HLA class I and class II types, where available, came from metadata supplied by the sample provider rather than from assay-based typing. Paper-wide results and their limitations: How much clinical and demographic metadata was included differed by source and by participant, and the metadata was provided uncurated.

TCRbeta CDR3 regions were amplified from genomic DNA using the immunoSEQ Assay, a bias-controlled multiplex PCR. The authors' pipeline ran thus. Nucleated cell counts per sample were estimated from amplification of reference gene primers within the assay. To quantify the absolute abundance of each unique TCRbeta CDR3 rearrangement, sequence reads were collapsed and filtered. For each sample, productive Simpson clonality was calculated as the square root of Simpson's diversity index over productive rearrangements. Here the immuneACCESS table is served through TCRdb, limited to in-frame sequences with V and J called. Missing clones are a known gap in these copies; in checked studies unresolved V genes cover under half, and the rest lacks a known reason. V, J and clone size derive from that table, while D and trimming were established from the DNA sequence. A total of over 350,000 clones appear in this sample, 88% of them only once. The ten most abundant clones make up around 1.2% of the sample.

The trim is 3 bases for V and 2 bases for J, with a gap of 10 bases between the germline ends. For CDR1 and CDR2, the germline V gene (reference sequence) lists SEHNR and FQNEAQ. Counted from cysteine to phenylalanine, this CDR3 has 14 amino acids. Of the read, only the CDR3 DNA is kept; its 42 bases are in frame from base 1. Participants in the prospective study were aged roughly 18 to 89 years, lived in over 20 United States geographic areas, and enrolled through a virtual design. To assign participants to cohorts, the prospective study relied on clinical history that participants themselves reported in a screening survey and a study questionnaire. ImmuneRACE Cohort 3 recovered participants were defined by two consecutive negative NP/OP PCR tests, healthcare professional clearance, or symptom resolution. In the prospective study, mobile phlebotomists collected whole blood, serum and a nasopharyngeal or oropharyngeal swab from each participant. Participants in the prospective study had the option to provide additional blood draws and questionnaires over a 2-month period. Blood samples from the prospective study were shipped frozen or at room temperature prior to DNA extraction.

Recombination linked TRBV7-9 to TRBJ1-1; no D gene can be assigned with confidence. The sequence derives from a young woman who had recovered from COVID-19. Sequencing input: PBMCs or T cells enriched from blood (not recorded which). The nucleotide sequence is TGTGCCAGCAGCTTGTCTTCTCCCAACACTGAAGCTTTCTTT. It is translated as CASSLSSPNTEAFF. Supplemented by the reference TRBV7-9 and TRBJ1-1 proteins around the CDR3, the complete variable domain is DTGVSQNPRHKITKRGQNVTFRCDPISEHNRLYWYRQTLGQGPEFLTYFQNEAQLEKSRLLSDRFSAERPKGSFSTLEIQRTEQGDSAMYLCASSLSSPNTEAFFGQGTRLTVV.